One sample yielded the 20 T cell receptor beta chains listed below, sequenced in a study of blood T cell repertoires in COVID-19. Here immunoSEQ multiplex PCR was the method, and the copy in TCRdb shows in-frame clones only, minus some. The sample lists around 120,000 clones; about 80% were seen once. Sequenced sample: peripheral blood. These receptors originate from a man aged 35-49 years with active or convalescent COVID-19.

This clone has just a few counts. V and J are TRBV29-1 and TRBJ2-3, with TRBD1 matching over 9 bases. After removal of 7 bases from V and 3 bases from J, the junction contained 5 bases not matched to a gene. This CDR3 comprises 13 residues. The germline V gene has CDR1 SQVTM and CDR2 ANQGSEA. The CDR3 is CSAGTGTTDTQYF. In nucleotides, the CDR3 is TGCAGCGCCGGGACAGGGACGACAGATACGCAGTATTTT.

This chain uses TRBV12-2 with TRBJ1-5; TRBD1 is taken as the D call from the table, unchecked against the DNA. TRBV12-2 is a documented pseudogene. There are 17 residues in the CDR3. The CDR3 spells CASRQGTGGMCNQPQHF. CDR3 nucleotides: TGTGCAAGTCGCCAAGGGACAGGGGGCATGTGCAATCAGCCCCAGCATTTT.

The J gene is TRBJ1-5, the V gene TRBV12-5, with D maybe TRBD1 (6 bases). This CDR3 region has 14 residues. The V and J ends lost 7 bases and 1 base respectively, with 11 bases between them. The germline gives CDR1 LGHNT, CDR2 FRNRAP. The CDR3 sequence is CASDSGVSNQPQHF. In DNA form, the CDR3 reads TGTGCTAGTGACTCAGGGGTAAGCAATCAGCCCCAGCATTTT.

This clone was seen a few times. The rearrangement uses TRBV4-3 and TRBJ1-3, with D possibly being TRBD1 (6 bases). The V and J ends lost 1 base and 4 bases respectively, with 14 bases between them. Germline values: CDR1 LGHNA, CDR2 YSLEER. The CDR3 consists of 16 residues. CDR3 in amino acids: CASSQAQGSGGNTIYF. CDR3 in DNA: TGCGCCAGCAGCCAAGCTCAGGGGTCGGGAGGAAACACCATATATTTT.

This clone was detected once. CDR3 sequence reads: CASRSDRDRVYNEQFF. CDR3 nucleotides: TGTGCCAGCAGGTCAGACCGGGACAGGGTGTACAATGAGCAGTTCTTC. The rearrangement joins TRBV7-9 to TRBJ2-1, with TRBD1 identical over 9 bases. With 6 bases clipped from V and 4 bases from J, the junction kept 10 bases outside the gene matches. This CDR3 region has 16 residues. Germline-derived CDR1 and CDR2 are SEHNR and FQNEAQ (reference sequence).

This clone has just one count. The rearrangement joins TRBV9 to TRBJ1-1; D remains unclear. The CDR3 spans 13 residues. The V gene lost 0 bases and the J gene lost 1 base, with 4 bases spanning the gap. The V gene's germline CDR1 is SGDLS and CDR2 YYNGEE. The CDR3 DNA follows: TGTGCCAGCAGCGTAGGGAGGAACACTGAAGCTTTCTTT. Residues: CASSVGRNTEAFF.

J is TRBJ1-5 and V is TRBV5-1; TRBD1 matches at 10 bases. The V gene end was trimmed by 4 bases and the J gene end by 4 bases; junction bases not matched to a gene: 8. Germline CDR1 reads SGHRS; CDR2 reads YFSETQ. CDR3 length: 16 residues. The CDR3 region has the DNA TGCGCCAGCAGCGAGACCGGACAGGGGGGGAATCAGCCCCAGCATTTT. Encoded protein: CASSETGQGGNQPQHF.

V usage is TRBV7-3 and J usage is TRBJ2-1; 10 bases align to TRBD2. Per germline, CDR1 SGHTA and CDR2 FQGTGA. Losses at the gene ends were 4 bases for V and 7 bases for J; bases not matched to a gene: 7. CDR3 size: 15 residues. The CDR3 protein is CASSSQRGGKNEQFF. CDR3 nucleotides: TGTGCCAGCAGCTCTCAGCGGGGGGGCAAGAATGAGCAGTTCTTC.

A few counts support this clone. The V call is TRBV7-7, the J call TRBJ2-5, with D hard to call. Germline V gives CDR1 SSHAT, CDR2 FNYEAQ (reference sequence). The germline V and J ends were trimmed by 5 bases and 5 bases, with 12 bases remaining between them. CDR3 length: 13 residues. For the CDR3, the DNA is TGTGCCAGCAGCAGTAGAATAATGGAGACCCAGTACTTC. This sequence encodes CASSSRIMETQYF.

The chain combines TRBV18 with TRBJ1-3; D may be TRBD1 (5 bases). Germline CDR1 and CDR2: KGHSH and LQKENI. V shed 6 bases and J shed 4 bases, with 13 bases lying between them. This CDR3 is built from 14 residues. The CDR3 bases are TGTGCCAGCTCCCGGAAGGACAACGGAAACACCATATATTTT. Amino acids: CASSRKDNGNTIYF.

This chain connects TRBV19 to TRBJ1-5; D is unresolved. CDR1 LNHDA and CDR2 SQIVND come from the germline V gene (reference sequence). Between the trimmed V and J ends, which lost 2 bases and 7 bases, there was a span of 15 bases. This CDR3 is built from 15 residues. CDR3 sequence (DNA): TGTGCCAGTAGTATAAGCGCGGGGATACGGCAGCCCCAGCATTTT. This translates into CASSISAGIRQPQHF. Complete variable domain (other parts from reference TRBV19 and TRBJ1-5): DGGITQSPKYLFRKEGQNVTLSCEQNLNHDAMYWYRQDPGQGLRLIYYSQIVNDFQKGDIAEGYSVSREKKESFPLTVTSAQKNPTAFYLCASSISAGIRQPQHFGDGTRLSIL.

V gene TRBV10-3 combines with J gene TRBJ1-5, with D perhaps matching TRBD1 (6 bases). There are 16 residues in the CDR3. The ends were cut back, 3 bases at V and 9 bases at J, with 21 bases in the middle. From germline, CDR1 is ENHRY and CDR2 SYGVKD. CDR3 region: CAISETPGDVRRPQHF. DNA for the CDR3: TGTGCCATCAGTGAAACTCCAGGGGATGTGAGACGGCCCCAGCATTTT.

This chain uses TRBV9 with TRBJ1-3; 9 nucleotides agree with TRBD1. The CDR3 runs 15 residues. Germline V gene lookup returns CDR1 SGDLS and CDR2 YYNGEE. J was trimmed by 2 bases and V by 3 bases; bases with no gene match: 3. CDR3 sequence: CASSAGQGPGNTIYF. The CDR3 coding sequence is TGTGCCAGCAGCGCGGGACAGGGCCCTGGAAACACCATATATTTT.

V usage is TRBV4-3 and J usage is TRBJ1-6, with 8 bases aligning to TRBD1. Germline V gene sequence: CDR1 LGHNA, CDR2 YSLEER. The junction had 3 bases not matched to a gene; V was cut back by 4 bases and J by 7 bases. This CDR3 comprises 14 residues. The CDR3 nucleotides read TGCGCCAGCAGCCTAGACAGGGGAAATTCACCCCTCCACTTT. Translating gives CASSLDRGNSPLHF.

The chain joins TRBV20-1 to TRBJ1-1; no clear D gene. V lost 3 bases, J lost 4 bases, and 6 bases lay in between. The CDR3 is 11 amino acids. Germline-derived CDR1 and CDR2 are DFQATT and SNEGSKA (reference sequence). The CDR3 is CSARRFTEAFF. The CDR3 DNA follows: TGCAGTGCTAGGAGATTCACTGAAGCTTTCTTT.

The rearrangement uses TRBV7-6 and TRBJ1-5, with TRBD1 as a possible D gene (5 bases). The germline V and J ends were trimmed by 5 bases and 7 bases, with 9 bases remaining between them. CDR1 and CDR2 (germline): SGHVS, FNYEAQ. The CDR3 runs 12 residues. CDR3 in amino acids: CASSAPGQPQHF. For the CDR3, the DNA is TGTGCCAGCAGCGCCCCAGGGCAGCCCCAGCATTTT.

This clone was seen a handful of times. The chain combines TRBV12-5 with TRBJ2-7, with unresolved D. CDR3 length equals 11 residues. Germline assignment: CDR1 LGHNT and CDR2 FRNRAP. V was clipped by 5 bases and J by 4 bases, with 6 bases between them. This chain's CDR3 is CASGLRYEQYF. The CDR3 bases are TGTGCTAGTGGTCTCAGGTACGAGCAGTACTTC. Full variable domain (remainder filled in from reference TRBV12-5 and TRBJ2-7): DARVTQTPRHKVTEMGQEVTMRCQPILGHNTVFWYRQTMMQGLELLAYFRNRAPLDDSGMPKDRFSAEMPDATLATLKIQPSEPRDSAVYFCASGLRYEQYFGPGTRLTVT.

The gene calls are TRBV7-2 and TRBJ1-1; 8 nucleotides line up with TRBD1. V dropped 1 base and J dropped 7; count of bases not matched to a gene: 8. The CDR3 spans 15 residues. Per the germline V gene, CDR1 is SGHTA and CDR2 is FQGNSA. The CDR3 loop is CASSLGRGQGSEAFF. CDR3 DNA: TGTGCCAGCAGCTTAGGACGTGGACAGGGAAGTGAAGCTTTCTTT.

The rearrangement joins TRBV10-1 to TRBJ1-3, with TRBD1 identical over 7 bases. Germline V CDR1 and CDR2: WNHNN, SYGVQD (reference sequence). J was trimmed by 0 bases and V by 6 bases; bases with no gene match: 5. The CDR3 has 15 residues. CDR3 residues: CASRGTEISGNTIYF. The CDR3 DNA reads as TGCGCCAGCAGGGGGACAGAAATCTCTGGAAACACCATATATTTT.

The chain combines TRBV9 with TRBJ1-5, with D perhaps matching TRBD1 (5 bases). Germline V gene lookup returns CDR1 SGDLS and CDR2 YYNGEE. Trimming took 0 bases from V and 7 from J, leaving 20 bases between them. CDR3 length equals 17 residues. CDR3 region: CASSVANPQEPEQPQHF. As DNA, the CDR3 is TGTGCCAGCAGCGTAGCCAACCCACAGGAACCAGAGCAGCCCCAGCATTTT.